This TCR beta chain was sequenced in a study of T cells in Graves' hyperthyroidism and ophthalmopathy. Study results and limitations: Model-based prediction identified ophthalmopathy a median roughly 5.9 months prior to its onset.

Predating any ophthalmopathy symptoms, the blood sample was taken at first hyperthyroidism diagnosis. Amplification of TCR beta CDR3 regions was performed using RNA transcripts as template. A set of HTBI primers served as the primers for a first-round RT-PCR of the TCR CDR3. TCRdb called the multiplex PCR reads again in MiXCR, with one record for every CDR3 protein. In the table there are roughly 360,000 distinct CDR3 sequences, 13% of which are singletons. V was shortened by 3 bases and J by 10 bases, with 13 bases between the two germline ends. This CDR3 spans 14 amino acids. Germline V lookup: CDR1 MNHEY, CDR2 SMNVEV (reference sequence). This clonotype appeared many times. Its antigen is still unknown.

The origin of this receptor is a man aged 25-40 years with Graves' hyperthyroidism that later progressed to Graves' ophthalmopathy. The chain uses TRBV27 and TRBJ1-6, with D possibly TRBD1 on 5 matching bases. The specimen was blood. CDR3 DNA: TGTGCCAGCAGTTTTCGGCAGGGTGCCTCACCCCTCCACTTT. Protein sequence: CASSFRQGASPLHF.